One sample yielded the 23 T cell receptor beta chains listed below, sequenced in a study of OX40 agonist ivuxolimab in advanced cancers. Sequencing used immunoSEQ multiplex PCR; TCRdb keeps in-frame clones, though not all of them. This repertoire shows 75,000 to 90,000 clones, around 90% found once; its top ten account for more than 8%. Sequencing used CD4+ or CD8+ T cells sorted from blood, obtained in a trial of the OX40 agonist ivuxolimab. The origin of the receptors is an adult with an advanced solid tumor such as melanoma, head and neck, liver or kidney cancer.

In its sample, this clone was seen once. V gene TRBV5-8 combines with J gene TRBJ2-2; 10 positions match TRBD1. CDR3 length: 16 amino acids. In germline, CDR1 is SGHTS, CDR2 YDEGEE. V dropped 4 bases and J dropped 2; count of bases not matched to a gene: 5. Here the CDR3 reads CASSPRDRGNTGELFF. CDR3 nucleotide sequence: TGTGCCAGCAGCCCTAGGGACAGGGGTAACACCGGGGAGCTGTTTTTT.

The chain joins TRBV7-9 to TRBJ2-2; TRBD2 agrees at 11 bases. Unmatched junction bases numbered 13, after V lost 6 bases and J lost 4 bases. This CDR3 is 18 amino acids long. In germline, CDR1 is SEHNR, CDR2 FQNEAQ (reference sequence). CDR3 coding DNA: TGTGCCAGCAGACAACGACCGGGGCTAGCGGGGGGCACCGGGGAGCTGTTTTTT. This gives the protein CASRQRPGLAGGTGELFF.

This chain links TRBV28 with TRBJ2-3, with D possibly matching TRBD2 (6 bases). Between the trimmed V and J ends, which lost 6 bases and 2 bases, there was a span of 18 bases. Germline V gives CDR1 MDHEN, CDR2 SYDVKM. This CDR3 comprises 16 residues. The CDR3: CASRPMGGVYTDTQYF. CDR3 nucleotide sequence: TGTGCCAGCAGGCCCATGGGGGGTGTTTACACAGATACGCAGTATTTT.

The CDR3 reads CASSKSRGRGTDTQYF. CDR3 coding DNA: TGTGCCAGCAGCAAAAGCAGGGGGCGCGGCACAGATACGCAGTATTTT. The genes are TRBV21-1 and TRBJ2-3; the table's TRBD1 call for D was not verified on the DNA. TRBV21-1 is described as a pseudogene. The CDR3 consists of 16 residues.

V gene TRBV6-5 combines with J gene TRBJ1-4; 7 bases line up with TRBD1. The germline V gene has CDR1 MNHEY and CDR2 SVGAGI. V gave up 4 bases and J gave up 4 bases; unmatched junction bases: 9. The CDR3 runs to 16 residues. DNA for the CDR3: TGTGCCAGCAGTTTACTACCGGGACAGCATAATGAAAAACTGTTTTTT. Its translation is CASSLLPGQHNEKLFF.

V gene TRBV19 combines with J gene TRBJ2-2; D gene unclear. Germline lookup yields CDR1 LNHDA and CDR2 SQIVND (reference sequence). Deletions cut 0 bases from V and 1 base from J, with 6 bases between. This CDR3 is 15 amino acids long. CDR3 coding DNA: TGTGCCAGTAGTATAGACTCACAGAACACCGGGGAGCTGTTTTTT. This translates into CASSIDSQNTGELFF.

As DNA, the CDR3 is TGTGCCAGTAGTATAGATAGAACGACTGGCTACACCTTC. Translation: CASSIDRTTGYTF. The rearrangement joins TRBV19 to TRBJ1-2; D unclear. CDR3 length: 13 amino acids. The germline CDR1 and CDR2 sequences are LNHDA and SQIVND (reference sequence). Trimming shortened V by 0 bases and J by 7 bases, and 9 bases separated the two germline ends.

This chain connects TRBV7-2 to TRBJ1-1; no firm D call. Trimming shortened V by 5 bases and J by 4 bases, and 8 bases separated the two germline ends. The CDR3 consists of 12 residues. Germline loops: CDR1 SGHTA, CDR2 FQGNSA. This CDR3 reads CASSRRGTEAFF. CDR3 DNA sequence: TGTGCCAGCAGCCGACGGGGCACTGAAGCTTTCTTT.

The genes are TRBV10-3 and TRBJ1-4, with 8 bases matching TRBD1. CDR3 length equals 13 residues. After removal of 10 bases from V and 5 bases from J, the junction contained 6 bases not matched to a gene. CDR1 and CDR2 from the germline V gene are ENHRY and SYGVKD. DNA of the CDR3: TGTGCCACCGGGACAGGTGGCAATGAAAAACTGTTTTTT. This gives the protein CATGTGGNEKLFF.

V gene TRBV25-1 combines with J gene TRBJ1-4; TRBD1 might be the D (5 bases). Germline CDR1 reads MGHDK; CDR2 reads SYGVNS. The V end lost 3 bases, the J end lost 8 bases, and 16 bases lay between the germline ends. The CDR3 consists of 15 residues. The CDR3 DNA reads TGTGCCAGCAGTGACGCCCAGGGAGCTGGGGAAAAACTGTTTTTT. It translates to CASSDAQGAGEKLFF.

The genes are TRBV12-2 and TRBJ2-3; the table's TRBD1 call for D was not verified on the DNA. TRBV12-2 is given as a pseudogene. There are 15 residues in the CDR3. The CDR3, as DNA: TGTGCAAGTCCCACCTCAGGGGGTAGACCAGATACGCAGTATTTT. Protein sequence: CASPTSGGRPDTQYF.

This clone came up once. The chain carries TRBV13 and TRBJ2-5, with D possibly being TRBD2 (6 bases). Trimming removed 5 bases at V and 4 bases at J, with 17 bases between. The CDR3 is 15 residues long. CDR1 is PRHDT, CDR2 FYEKMQ, per germline (reference sequence). CDR3 nucleotide sequence: TGTGCCAGCAGCCTCAGCGGGCGGGAAGGAGAGACCCAGTACTTC. Residues: CASSLSGREGETQYF.

This chain uses TRBV7-8 with TRBJ2-2; possibly TRBD1 for D (6 bases). The germline V and J ends were trimmed by 4 bases and 4 bases, with 10 bases remaining between them. The CDR3 totals 14 residues. Germline assignment: CDR1 SGHVS and CDR2 FQNEAQ. The CDR3 protein is CASSSQGFTGELFF. DNA for the CDR3: TGTGCCAGCAGCTCCCAGGGGTTCACCGGGGAGCTGTTTTTT.

The chain employs TRBV28 and TRBJ1-5; D ambiguous. Germline V gene lookup returns CDR1 MDHEN and CDR2 SYDVKM. This CDR3 comprises 17 residues. Between the trimmed V and J ends, which lost 6 bases and 1 base, there was a span of 19 bases. Here the CDR3 reads CASRTEVRGPSNQPQHF. CDR3 coding DNA: TGTGCCAGCAGAACGGAAGTCAGAGGACCGAGCAATCAGCCCCAGCATTTT.

About this clone: The junction differs from germline at one of its ends, possibly a read error. V gene TRBV7-7 combines with J gene TRBJ2-1; 9 positions agree with TRBD2. CDR3 size: 16 residues. Germline V lookup: CDR1 SSHAT, CDR2 FNYEAQ (reference sequence). Written as DNA, the CDR3 is TGTGCTAGCAGCTTAGGGGTGGTAGCGGGAGATTATAAGCAGTTCTTC. Translated: CASSLGVVAGDYKQFF.

With respect to this clone: Sequence at one end of the junction differs from germline and may be a read error. The rearrangement joins TRBV4-2 to TRBJ2-7, with unresolved D. The germline CDR1 and CDR2 sequences are LGHNA and YNFKEQ. The CDR3 is 15 residues long. This CDR3 is CASSQDPQLAYGQYF. The CDR3 nucleotides read TGTGCCAGCAGCCAAGATCCACAGTTGGCTTACGGGCAGTACTTC.

This chain uses TRBV19 with TRBJ2-3; no reliable D call. Per germline, CDR1 LNHDA and CDR2 SQIVND (reference sequence). V lost 5 bases, J lost 0 bases, and 12 bases lay in between. This CDR3 contains 15 residues. As DNA, the CDR3 is TGTGCCAGTAGTCTCGGCCCCCTTAGCACAGATACGCAGTATTTT. It codes for CASSLGPLSTDTQYF.

This rearrangement joins TRBV10-3 to TRBJ2-6; no definite D call. Germline CDR1 and CDR2: ENHRY and SYGVKD. This CDR3 is 18 amino acids long. Between the trimmed V and J ends, which lost 5 bases and 5 bases, there was a span of 22 bases. The CDR3 DNA reads TGTGCCATCAGTATAAGCTCCTGTATACAAAGTCGGGCCAACGTCCTGACTTTC. It specifies CAISISSCIQSRANVLTF.

This chain links TRBV10-3 with TRBJ2-7; 7 bases are shared with TRBD2. The CDR3 covers 13 residues. Trimming took 7 bases from V and 0 from J; bases not matched to a gene: 3. Germline assignment: CDR1 ENHRY and CDR2 SYGVKD. The CDR3 bases are TGTGCCATCAAGGGAGGGGACTCCTACGAGCAGTACTTC. Its translation is CAIKGGDSYEQYF.

V and J are TRBV15 and TRBJ2-5; D is ambiguous. Trimming took 0 bases from V and 4 from J, leaving 9 bases between them. Germline CDR1 is LNHNV and CDR2 is YYDKDF (reference sequence). This CDR3 contains 14 residues. This CDR3 reads CATSRELNLETQYF. The CDR3 DNA reads as TGTGCCACCAGCAGAGAGCTTAACTTAGAGACCCAGTACTTC.

This chain links TRBV7-9 with TRBJ1-1; tentative D call: TRBD1 (5 bases). The germline V and J ends were trimmed by 6 bases and 1 base, with 9 bases remaining between them. Per the germline V gene, CDR1 is SEHNR and CDR2 is FQNEAQ (reference sequence). The CDR3 is made up of 13 amino acids. The CDR3 nucleotides read TGTGCCAGCAGAGCACAGGCGAACACTGAAGCTTTCTTT. Protein: CASRAQANTEAFF.

The chain combines TRBV19 with TRBJ1-3; D may be TRBD1 (5 bases). The CDR3 has 14 residues. Germline CDR1 reads LNHDA; CDR2 reads SQIVND (reference sequence). V was cut by 4 bases and J by 1 base, with 8 bases left in between. The DNA for the CDR3 is TGTGCCAGTAGTAGGGGCGATTCTGGAAACACCATATATTTT. As protein: CASSRGDSGNTIYF. Full variable domain (outside the CDR3, taken from reference TRBV19 and TRBJ1-3): DGGITQSPKYLFRKEGQNVTLSCEQNLNHDAMYWYRQDPGQGLRLIYYSQIVNDFQKGDIAEGYSVSREKKESFPLTVTSAQKNPTAFYLCASSRGDSGNTIYFGEGSWLTVV.

The chain employs TRBV10-2 and TRBJ2-1, with 15 bases that match TRBD2. CDR1 and CDR2 from the germline V gene are WSHSY and SAAADI. The J segment lost 4 bases and the V segment lost 7 bases, leaving 8 bases of the junction unmatched. This CDR3 has 17 amino acids. CDR3 region: CASMGLAGGGVYNEQFF. The CDR3 DNA reads as TGCGCCAGCATGGGACTAGCGGGGGGAGGAGTGTACAATGAGCAGTTCTTC.